This record covers a single TCR beta chain. This receptor's antigen is unknown. One base away there is no much larger clone; base qualities are not given. V ends up 1 base short and J 6 bases short, with an unmatched junction base count of 1. From the cysteine up to the phenylalanine, the CDR3 has a length of 13 residues. The retained sequence is limited to the CDR3, 39 bases, with the frame set at the first base. For CDR1 and CDR2, the germline V gene lists SGHAT and FQNNGV. The CDR3 regions of human TCRbeta chains were analyzed by immunosequencing. The study's own analysis went as follows. TCRs in the repertoires were matched against a reference library of SARS-CoV-2-specific TCRs that had been generated with the MIRA antigen-specificity platform. Breadth meant the fraction of unique TCRs that were SARS-CoV-2-associated, whereas depth meant the fraction of total T cells that were SARS-CoV-2-associated. Using the MIRA data, each spike-specific TCR was mapped to the spike region that the TCR reacts to and placed in a CD4 or CD8 class. Log10-transformed breadth and depth values were compared by one-way ANOVA with Sidak's multiple comparisons tests. The table was pulled from immuneACCESS by TCRdb, which kept in-frame rearrangements only. Such tables lose some clones; where checked, under half of the loss comes from unresolved V genes, and the rest has no known cause. V, J and clone size reflect that table, while D and trimming were determined from the DNA. This sample gives 60,000 to 75,000 clones in total; 65% to 80% of them show up just once. Less than 4.5% of the sample is taken by the ten largest.

The time point label on this specimen signifies: about 28 days (+/-7) after the second vaccine dose. AZD1222 recipients given second doses at about 4 weeks or at about 12 weeks were pooled, since spike-specific TCR depth and breadth were not found to differ between the two schedules. Vaccinee samples were obtained from the UK trials COV001 and COV002, which included a single-blind randomized controlled phase 2/3 trial of AZD1222 (ChAdOx1 nCoV-19) in healthy adults. Trial participant PBMC samples were collected at day 0 and day 28 after the second dose for TCRbeta chain sequencing. These data come from a study of T cell responses to AZD1222 COVID-19 vaccine (dated by TCRdb to 2020 to 2023). Describing the broader study: TCR sequencing covered 230 to 250 trial participants: around 210 given two doses of AZD1222 and approximately 26 given two doses of MenACWY control vaccine. Trial participants were enrolled by age into 18-55, 56-69 and 70-plus year subgroups, with roughly 160, 29 and 62 TCR-sequenced participants respectively.

Summary of the overall study and its limitations: Most participants were white British and females outnumbered males, and the authors suggested that clonal diversity may have been underestimated. Conclusions about previously exposed vaccinees are limited, since just 6 or 7 AZD1222 recipients were seropositive for SARS-CoV-2 at baseline. The vaccine-associated CD4 TCRs covered the entire spike protein, and the dominant responses fell in regions 160-218 and 743-854. Because no day 14 peak-response samples were available, the repertoires could be characterized only after the peak T cell response. Epitopes outside the regions mutated in the B.1.351 and B.1.1.7 variants were reportedly recognized by nearly half of the unique spike-specific TCRs. In the small 56-69-year group, the increase in depth fell short of significance, most likely because of low power. After two AZD1222 doses, both the breadth and the depth of spike-specific TCRs were significantly higher than at day 0 and than in MenACWY recipients.

The sample here was peripheral blood, taken 28 days after the second AZD1222 dose. The sequence joins TRBV11-2 to TRBJ1-2; 8 nucleotides in the junction match TRBD1. This clonotype originated in an adult who received the AZD1222 COVID-19 vaccine. The nucleotide sequence reads as follows: TGTGCCAGCAGCTTAGGACAGGGGAATGGCTACACCTTC. Translation gives CASSLGQGNGYTF.